This TCR beta chain was observed in a study of shared clonotypes between healthy human individuals. The V end lost 2 bases, the J end lost 3 bases, and 10 bases lay between the germline ends. This CDR3 has 15 residues. The germline CDR1 and CDR2 sequences are MNHEY and SVGAGI. Sequencing used immunoSEQ multiplex PCR; TCRdb keeps in-frame clones, though not all of them. The sample shows about 2.4 million clones, over 85% of them seen only once. The receptor was derived from a man aged 18 to 29 in good health. Some clones in this sample may be carry-over from other donors' samples. The V gene is TRBV6-5, the J gene TRBJ2-2; D uncertain. The source material was naive CD4+ T cells from PBMCs. Subset of the sample: CD45RA+ positively selected. The CDR3 sequence is CASSYGWTDTGELFF. CDR3 DNA: TGTGCCAGCAGTTACGGCTGGACCGACACCGGGGAGCTGTTTTTT.